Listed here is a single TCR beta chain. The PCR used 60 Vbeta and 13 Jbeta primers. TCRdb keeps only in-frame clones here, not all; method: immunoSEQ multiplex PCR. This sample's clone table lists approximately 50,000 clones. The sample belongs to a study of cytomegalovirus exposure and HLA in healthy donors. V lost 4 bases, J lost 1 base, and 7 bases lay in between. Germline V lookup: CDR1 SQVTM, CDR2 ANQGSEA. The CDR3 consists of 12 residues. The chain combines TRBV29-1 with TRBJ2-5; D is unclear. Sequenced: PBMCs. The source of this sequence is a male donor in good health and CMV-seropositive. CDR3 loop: CSVARSQETQYF. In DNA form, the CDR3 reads TGCAGCGTTGCCAGAAGCCAAGAGACCCAGTACTTC.